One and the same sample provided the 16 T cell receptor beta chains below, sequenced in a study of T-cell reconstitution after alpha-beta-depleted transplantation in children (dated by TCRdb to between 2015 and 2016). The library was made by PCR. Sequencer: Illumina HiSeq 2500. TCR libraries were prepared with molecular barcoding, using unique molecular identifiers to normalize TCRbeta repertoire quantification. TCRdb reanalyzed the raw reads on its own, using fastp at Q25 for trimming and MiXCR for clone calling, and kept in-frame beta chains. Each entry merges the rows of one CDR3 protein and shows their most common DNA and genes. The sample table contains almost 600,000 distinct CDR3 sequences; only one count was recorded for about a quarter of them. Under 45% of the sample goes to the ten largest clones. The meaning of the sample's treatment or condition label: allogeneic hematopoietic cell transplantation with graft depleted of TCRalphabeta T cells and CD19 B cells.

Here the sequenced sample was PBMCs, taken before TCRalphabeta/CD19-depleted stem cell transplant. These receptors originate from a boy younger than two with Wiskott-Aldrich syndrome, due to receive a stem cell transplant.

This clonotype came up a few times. The CDR3 DNA is TGCGCCAGCAGTGTCCCCCACCAGAACACCGGGGAGCTGTTTTTT. Translation: CASSVPHQNTGELFF. V and J are TRBV10-2 and TRBJ2-2, with unresolved D. The CDR3 extends over 15 amino acids. V was trimmed by 4 bases and J by 1 base, leaving 10 bases between them. Germline CDR1 and CDR2: WSHSY and SAAADI.

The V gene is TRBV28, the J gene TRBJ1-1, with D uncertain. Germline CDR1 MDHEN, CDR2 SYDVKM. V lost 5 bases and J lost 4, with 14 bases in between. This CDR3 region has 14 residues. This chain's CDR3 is CASSGRVSATEAFF. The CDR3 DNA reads TGTGCCAGCAGTGGCCGGGTGTCAGCCACTGAAGCTTTCTTT.

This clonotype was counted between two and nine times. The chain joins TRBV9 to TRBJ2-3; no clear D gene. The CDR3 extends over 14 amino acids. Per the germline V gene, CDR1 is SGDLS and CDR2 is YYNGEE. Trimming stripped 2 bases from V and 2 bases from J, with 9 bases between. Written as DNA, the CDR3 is TGTGCCAGCAGCGTGGGTAGTCCCACAGATACGCAGTATTTT. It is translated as CASSVGSPTDTQYF.

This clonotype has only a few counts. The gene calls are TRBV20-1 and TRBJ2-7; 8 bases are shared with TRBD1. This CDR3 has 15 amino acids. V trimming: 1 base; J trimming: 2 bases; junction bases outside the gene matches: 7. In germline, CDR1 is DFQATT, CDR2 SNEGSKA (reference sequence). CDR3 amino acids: CSARAPDRGTYEQYF. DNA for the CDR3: TGCAGTGCTAGAGCGCCCGACAGGGGAACCTACGAGCAGTACTTC.

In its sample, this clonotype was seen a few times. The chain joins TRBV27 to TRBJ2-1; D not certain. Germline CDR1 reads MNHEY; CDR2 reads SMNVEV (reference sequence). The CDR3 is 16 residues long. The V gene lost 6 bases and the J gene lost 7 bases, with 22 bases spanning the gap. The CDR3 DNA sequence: TGTGCCAGCAGGCCAGTGCGCGTCCTGGTAGGGAATGAGCAGTTCTTC. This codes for CASRPVRVLVGNEQFF.

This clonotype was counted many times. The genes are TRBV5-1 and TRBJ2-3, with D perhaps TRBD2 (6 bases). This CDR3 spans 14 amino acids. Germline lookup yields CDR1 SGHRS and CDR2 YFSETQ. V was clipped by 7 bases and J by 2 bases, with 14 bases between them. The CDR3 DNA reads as TGCGCCAGCCAAAGGGGAGGCTCCACAGATACGCAGTATTTT. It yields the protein CASQRGGSTDTQYF.

The CDR3 bases are TGTGCCACCAGCAGAGATCCGTACGACACCATATATTTT. As protein: CATSRDPYDTIYF. The V gene is TRBV15, the J gene TRBJ1-3; D not resolved. Germline-derived CDR1 and CDR2 are LNHNV and YYDKDF (reference sequence). V lost 0 bases, J lost 8 bases, and 8 bases lay in between. The CDR3 extends over 13 amino acids.

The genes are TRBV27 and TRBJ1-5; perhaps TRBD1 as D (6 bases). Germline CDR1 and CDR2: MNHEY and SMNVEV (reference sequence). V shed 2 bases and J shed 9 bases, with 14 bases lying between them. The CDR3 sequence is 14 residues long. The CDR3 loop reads CASSLRTGKAPQHF. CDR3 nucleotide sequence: TGTGCCAGCAGTTTACGCACAGGGAAAGCGCCCCAGCATTTT.

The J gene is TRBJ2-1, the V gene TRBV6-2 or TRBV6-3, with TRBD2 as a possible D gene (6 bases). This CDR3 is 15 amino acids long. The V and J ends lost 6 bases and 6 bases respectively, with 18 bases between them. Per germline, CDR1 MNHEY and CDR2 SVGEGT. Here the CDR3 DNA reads TGTGCCAGCAGCCGTCGTGGGAGGCGACTCAATGAGCAGTTCTTC. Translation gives CASSRRGRRLNEQFF.

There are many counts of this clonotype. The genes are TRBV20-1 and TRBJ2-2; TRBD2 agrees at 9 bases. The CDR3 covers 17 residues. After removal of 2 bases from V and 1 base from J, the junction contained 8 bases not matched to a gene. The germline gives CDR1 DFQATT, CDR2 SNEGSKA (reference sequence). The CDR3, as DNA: TGCAGTGCTAGAAAGGATGGCGGGAGGGGGAACACCGGGGAGCTGTTTTTT. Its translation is CSARKDGGRGNTGELFF.

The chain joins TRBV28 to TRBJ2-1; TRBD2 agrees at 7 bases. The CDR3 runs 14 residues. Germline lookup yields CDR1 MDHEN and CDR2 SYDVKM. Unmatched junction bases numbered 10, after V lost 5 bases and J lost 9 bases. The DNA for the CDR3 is TGTGCCAGCAGTGGGTTCGCGGGAGTCGGTGAGCAGTTCTTC. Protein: CASSGFAGVGEQFF.

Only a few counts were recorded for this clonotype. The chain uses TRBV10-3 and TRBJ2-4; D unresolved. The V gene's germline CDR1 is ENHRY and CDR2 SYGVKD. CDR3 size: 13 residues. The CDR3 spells CRPPPLLKNIQYF. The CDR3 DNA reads TGTCGCCCCCCACCTCTACTTAAAAACATTCAGTACTTC.

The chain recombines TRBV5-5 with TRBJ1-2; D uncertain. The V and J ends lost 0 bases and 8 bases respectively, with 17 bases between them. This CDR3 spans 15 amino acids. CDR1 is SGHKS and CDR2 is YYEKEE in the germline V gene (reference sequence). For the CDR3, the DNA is TGTGCCAGCAGCTTGGTAGGGAACTCCCTGGAGGGCTACACCTTC. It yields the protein CASSLVGNSLEGYTF.

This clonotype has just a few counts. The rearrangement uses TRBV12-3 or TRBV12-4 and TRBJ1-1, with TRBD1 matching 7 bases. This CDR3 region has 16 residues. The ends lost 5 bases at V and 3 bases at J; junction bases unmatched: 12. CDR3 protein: CASSPRQGVPDTEAFF. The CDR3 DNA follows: TGTGCCAGCAGTCCCAGGCAGGGGGTACCCGACACTGAAGCTTTCTTT.

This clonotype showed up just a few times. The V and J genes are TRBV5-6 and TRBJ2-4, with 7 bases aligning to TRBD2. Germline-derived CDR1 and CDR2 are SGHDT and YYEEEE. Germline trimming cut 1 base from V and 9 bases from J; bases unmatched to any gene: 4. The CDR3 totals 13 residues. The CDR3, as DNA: TGTGCCAGCAGCTTGCGGGGGGAGAGCATTCAGTACTTC. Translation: CASSLRGESIQYF. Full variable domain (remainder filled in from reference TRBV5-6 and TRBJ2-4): DAGVTQSPTHLIKTRGQQVTLRCSPKSGHDTVSWYQQALGQGPQFIFQYYEEEERQRGNFPDRFSGHQFPNYSSELNVNALLLGDSALYLCASSLRGESIQYFGAGTRLSVL.

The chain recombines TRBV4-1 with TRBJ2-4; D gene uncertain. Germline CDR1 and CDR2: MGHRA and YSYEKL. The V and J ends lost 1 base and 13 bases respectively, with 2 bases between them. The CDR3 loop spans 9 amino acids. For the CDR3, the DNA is TGCGCCAGCAGCCAAGGGCAGTACTTC. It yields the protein CASSQGQYF.